These T cell receptor beta chains were read from a single sample in a study of blood T cell repertoires in COVID-19. The method was immunoSEQ multiplex PCR; TCRdb's version includes in-frame clones alone and lacks a portion of them. In the table there are 200,000 to 250,000 clones, about nine tenths of which are singletons. The specimen was PBMCs or T cells enriched from blood (not recorded which). These receptors originate from a young woman who had recovered from COVID-19. The CDR3 runs from the conserved cysteine through the conserved F or W. D genes are given only for firm matches. A row's size may be missing; if present it is once, few, many or a size class.

TRBD1	TRBV14	-	TRBJ2-1	TGTGCCAGCAGCTCAAGAGCAGGCGGGACAGGGGCTGACAATGAGCAGTTCTTC	CASSSRAGGTGADNEQFF
TRBD1	TRBV19	once	TRBJ1-5	TGTGCCAGTAGGGAGGACAGGGAAAGCAATCAGCCCCAGCATTTT	CASREDRESNQPQHF
TRBD1	TRBV10-3	-	TRBJ2-7	TGTGCCATCAAAGGGACAGCTCTAAATGTCTACGAGCAGTACTTC	CAIKGTALNVYEQYF
-	TRBV28	-	TRBJ1-2	TGTGCCAGCAGTTACGCCCAGGGGAACTATGGCTACACCTTC	CASSYAQGNYGYTF
TRBD1	TRBV2	-	TRBJ1-1	TGTGCCAGCAGTCCATGGACAGGGGCGAACACTGAAGCTTTCTTT	CASSPWTGANTEAFF
-	TRBV28	-	TRBJ2-7	TGTGCCAGCAGCACCGGGACTTTCTCCTACGAGCAGTACTTC	CASSTGTFSYEQYF
TRBD1	TRBV5-5	once	TRBJ1-4	TGTGCCAGCAGCTTCGACGCAACAGGGGGAAGTTTCTTAGATGAAAAACTGTTTTTT	CASSFDATGGSFLDEKLFF
-	TRBV2	-	TRBJ1-2	TGTGCCAGCAGTGATCGGACATCTAACTATGGCTACACCTTC	CASSDRTSNYGYTF
-	TRBV4-2	-	TRBJ1-4	TGTGCCAGCAGCCAAGATGCCCCCCGGGGGGCGCTGACTAATGAAAAACTGTTTTTT	CASSQDAPRGALTNEKLFF
TRBD1	TRBV4-3	few	TRBJ1-3	TGCGCCAGCAGCTTATACTCGGTCAGGACAGTCCCAGGACAGGTTAGAAACACCATATATTTT	CASSLYSVRTVPGQVRNTIYF
-	TRBV2	-	TRBJ1-5	TGTGCCAGCAGTGAAGTCTTTTATAGCAATCAGCCCCAGCATTTT	CASSEVFYSNQPQHF
-	TRBV7-8	-	TRBJ1-3	TGTGCCAGCAGCCCCAGGGGAAGGGGTGGAAACACCATATATTTT	CASSPRGRGGNTIYF
TRBD1	TRBV28	-	TRBJ2-1	TGTGCCAGCGGGACAGGGGTCCACAATGAGCAGTTCTTC	CASGTGVHNEQFF
-	TRBV4-2	-	TRBJ1-3	TGTGCCAGCAGCCAATTGGCAGTCTCTGGAAACACCATATATTTT	CASSQLAVSGNTIYF
-	TRBV5-1	-	TRBJ2-1	TGCGCCAGCAGCTTGGTCGCAGGAAACAATGAGCAGTTCTTC	CASSLVAGNNEQFF
-	TRBV3-1/TRBV3-2	-	TRBJ2-3	TGTGCCAGCAGCCAAGATCTCCTAGCAAGCACAGATACGCAGTATTTT	CASSQDLLASTDTQYF
TRBD2	TRBV5-4	-	TRBJ2-1	TGTGCCAGCAGCTTGGACGCTAGCGGGTCCTACAATGAGCAGTTCTTC	CASSLDASGSYNEQFF
-	TRBV27	once	TRBJ1-3	TGTGCCAGCAGTGAGAGGGGGGGAAACACCATATATTTT	CASSERGGNTIYF
TRBD2	TRBV9	-	TRBJ2-1	TGTGCCAGCAGCGTAGATCCGGGACTAGCGTTATACAATGAGCAGTTCTTC	CASSVDPGLALYNEQFF
-	TRBV27	-	TRBJ2-7	TGTGCCAGCAGAGAAGGGGAGGCCTACGAGCAGTACTTC	CASREGEAYEQYF
-	TRBV20-1	-	TRBJ2-1	TGCAGTGCTCCCCAGCGGGAGCAGTTCTTC	CSAPQREQFF
-	TRBV9	-	TRBJ2-2	TGTGCCAGCAGCGTAGCGGAAGAGGGCTCAGTGAACACCGGGGAGCTGTTTTTT	CASSVAEEGSVNTGELFF
-	TRBV7-9	-	TRBJ1-1	TGTGCCAGCAGGCTTGGAACAGGGGAAGCTTTCTTT	CASRLGTGEAFF
TRBD2	TRBV7-9	-	TRBJ2-5	TGTGCCAGCAGCCCGGGGACTAGCGGGAGTTGGCAAGAGACCCAGTACTTC	CASSPGTSGSWQETQYF